This TCR beta chain was identified during a study of T cell clusters in autoimmune cytopenias. At the level of the study: Per sample, median TRB depth was approximately 47,000 reads, yielding a median roughly 2,000 distinct clonotypes. The study's findings and limits: Functional roles of the in silico T cell clusters still await experimental validation. No cluster-lack signature appeared between secondary cytopenia and chronic lymphocytic leukemia patients, apparently due to lymphoma masking.

TRB was amplified from about 270 ng of peripheral blood genomic DNA per sample. Notes on this clonotype: Its antigen is unknown.

TRB rearrangements were amplified by touch-down multiplex PCR with mixed TRB-A/B primers. TCRdb re-called the multiplex PCR reads and gives one entry per CDR3 protein, without DNA. This sample's table has 5,500 to 8,000 distinct CDR3 sequences. This CDR3 has 15 amino acids. Looked up from germline, CDR1 is GTSNPN and CDR2 is SVGIG (reference sequence). This TCR came from a human donor with an autoimmune cytopenia or autoimmune hepatitis (not recorded which). Sequenced input: peripheral blood. V and J are TRBV30 and TRBJ2-1; TCRdb gives TRBD2 as the D gene, but with no DNA this cannot be confirmed. This chain's CDR3 is CAWSGPGPPYNEQFF. The complete variable domain, with remaining parts taken from reference TRBV30 and TRBJ2-1, reads SQTIHQWPATLVQPVGSPLSLECTVEGTSNPNLYWYRQAAGRGLQLLFYSVGIGQISSEVPQNLSASRPQDRQFILSSKKLLLSDSGFYLCAWSGPGPPYNEQFFGPGTRLTVL.